The clone carrying this T cell receptor (beta chain) appeared many times. Unmatched junction bases numbered 9, after V lost 4 bases and J lost 1 base. Germline loops: CDR1 SGHVS, CDR2 FQNEAQ. This CDR3 comprises 16 residues. The data derive from a study of T cell repertoires in cytomegalovirus infection. TCRdb ran MiXCR on the reads and lists one entry per CDR3 protein. Of around 450,000 distinct CDR3 sequences listed, 31% are singletons. The sample taken for sequencing was PBMCs. This rearrangement joins TRBV7-8 to TRBJ1-1, with 7 nucleotides matching TRBD1. This clonotype was obtained from a human donor in good health (CMV status not recorded). Some clones in this sample may be carry-over from other donors' samples. The CDR3 nucleotides are TGTGCCAGCAGCTCCGGGACAGCGAATACGAACACTGAAGCTTTCTTT. This translates into CASSSGTANTNTEAFF.